The next 7 T cell receptor beta chains were all read from a single sample in a study of T cell responses to AZD1222 COVID-19 vaccine. Measured with immunoSEQ multiplex PCR; TCRdb has only the in-frame clones, and not every one. Here the sample spans about 170,000 clones, 87% being singletons. The sample here was peripheral blood, taken 28 days after the second AZD1222 dose. Source of these receptors: an adult who received the AZD1222 COVID-19 vaccine.

The count of this clone is one. Here the CDR3 DNA reads TGTGCTAGTGGTGCGGGACAGGGTTCCTATAATTCACCCCTCCACTTT. Protein product: CASGAGQGSYNSPLHF. V gene TRBV12-5 combines with J gene TRBJ1-6, with 9 bases aligning to TRBD1. Germline CDR1 is LGHNT and CDR2 is FRNRAP. The CDR3 covers 16 residues. Unmatched junction bases numbered 3, after V lost 5 bases and J lost 1 base. The full variable domain, in which reference TRBV12-5 and TRBJ1-6 provide the parts outside the CDR3, is DARVTQTPRHKVTEMGQEVTMRCQPILGHNTVFWYRQTMMQGLELLAYFRNRAPLDDSGMPKDRFSAEMPDATLATLKIQPSEPRDSAVYFCASGAGQGSYNSPLHFGNGTRLTVT.

CDR3 in amino acids: CASSLGLTSGGETQYF. CDR3 nucleotides: TGTGCCAGCAGCTTAGGGCTGACTAGCGGTGGGGAGACCCAGTACTTC. The rearrangement links TRBV7-2 to TRBJ2-5; the match to TRBD2 covers 9 bases. After removal of 1 base from V and 5 bases from J, the junction contained 8 bases not matched to a gene. The CDR3 covers 16 residues. CDR1 SGHTA and CDR2 FQGNSA come from the germline V gene.

The chain recombines TRBV19 with TRBJ1-5; no reliable D call. Germline values: CDR1 LNHDA, CDR2 SQIVND (reference sequence). The CDR3 consists of 12 residues. V dropped 2 bases and J dropped 5 bases, with 4 bases sitting between them. CDR3 nucleotides: TGTGCCAGTAGTATACGAGATCAGCCCCAGCATTTT. This translates into CASSIRDQPQHF.

This clone was found once. The chain combines TRBV4-2 with TRBJ1-2; D gene unclear. Looked up from germline, CDR1 is LGHNA and CDR2 is YNFKEQ. The CDR3 runs 15 residues. Trimming left V 1 base short and J 8 bases short, with 17 bases between. The CDR3 sequence is CASSQVPTGPGGYTF. CDR3 coding DNA: TGTGCCAGCAGCCAAGTCCCAACTGGCCCGGGCGGCTACACCTTC.

This chain links TRBV10-3 with TRBJ1-1, with D possibly TRBD1 on 6 matching bases. The V gene lost 8 bases and the J gene lost 3 bases, with 16 bases spanning the gap. The V gene's germline CDR1 is ENHRY and CDR2 SYGVKD. This CDR3 comprises 14 residues. CDR3 DNA sequence: TGTGCCATCGGGTCGTCAGGGGCGCACACTGAAGCTTTCTTT. As protein: CAIGSSGAHTEAFF.

The rearrangement links TRBV28 to TRBJ1-5; TRBD1 matches 10 bases. The CDR3 runs to 13 residues. CDR1 is MDHEN and CDR2 is SYDVKM in the germline V gene. V lost 7 bases to trimming and J lost 6 bases; unmatched junction nucleotides: 3. The CDR3 spells CASTWTGGQPQHF. The CDR3 DNA reads as TGTGCCAGCACCTGGACAGGGGGTCAGCCCCAGCATTTT.

V usage is TRBV5-6 and J usage is TRBJ2-2, with D unresolved. Trimming took off 2 bases at V and 6 bases at J, with 14 bases between the two ends. In germline, CDR1 is SGHDT, CDR2 YYEEEE. The CDR3 is 15 amino acids. CDR3 sequence: CASSFGQLLAGELFF. The CDR3 DNA reads TGTGCCAGCAGCTTTGGCCAGCTTTTGGCCGGGGAGCTGTTTTTT.